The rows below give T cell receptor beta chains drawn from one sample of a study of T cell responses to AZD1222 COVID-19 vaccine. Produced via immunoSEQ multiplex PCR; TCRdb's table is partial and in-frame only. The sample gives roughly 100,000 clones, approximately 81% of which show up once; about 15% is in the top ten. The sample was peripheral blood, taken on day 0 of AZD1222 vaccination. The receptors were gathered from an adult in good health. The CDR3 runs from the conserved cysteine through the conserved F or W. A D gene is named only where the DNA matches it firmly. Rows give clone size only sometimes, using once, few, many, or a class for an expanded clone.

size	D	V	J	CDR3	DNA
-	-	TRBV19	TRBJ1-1	CASSIVRLTTEAFF	TGTGCCAGTAGTATAGTCCGCCTGACCACTGAAGCTTTCTTT
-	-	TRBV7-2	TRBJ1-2	CASSLVRRANYGYTF	TGTGCCAGCAGCTTAGTTCGACGGGCTAACTATGGCTACACCTTC
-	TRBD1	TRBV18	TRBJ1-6	CASSSIFAGQGETPLHF	TGTGCCAGCTCTTCAATTTTTGCGGGACAGGGAGAAACACCCCTCCACTTT
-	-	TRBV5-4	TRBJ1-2	CASSLEGGYGYTF	TGTGCCAGCAGCTTGGAGGGTGGCTATGGCTACACCTTC
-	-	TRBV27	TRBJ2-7	CASSLRGELEYEQYF	TGTGCCAGCAGTTTGAGGGGCGAACTGGAATACGAGCAGTACTTC
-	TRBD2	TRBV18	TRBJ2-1	CASSGFTGGRFSGRAGEQFF	TGTGCCAGCTCAGGATTTACAGGGGGACGTTTTAGCGGGAGGGCCGGCGAGCAGTTCTTC
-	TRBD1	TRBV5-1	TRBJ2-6	CASSFEGQGFRPGANVLTF	TGCGCCAGCAGCTTTGAGGGACAGGGGTTTCGCCCTGGGGCCAACGTCCTGACTTTC
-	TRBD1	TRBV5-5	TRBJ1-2	CASRYQHRGGYTF	TGTGCCAGCAGATACCAACACAGGGGTGGCTACACCTTC
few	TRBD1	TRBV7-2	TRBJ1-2	CASSSGGGYSNYGYTF	TGTGCCAGCAGCTCAGGGGGCGGCTATTCTAACTATGGCTACACCTTC
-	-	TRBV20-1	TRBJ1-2	CSASRANYGYTF	TGCAGTGCTAGTAGAGCTAACTATGGCTACACCTTC
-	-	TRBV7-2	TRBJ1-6	CASSLARGISVESLHF	TGTGCCAGCAGCTTAGCACGGGGAATTAGTGTGGAAAGCCTCCACTTT
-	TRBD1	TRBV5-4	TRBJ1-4	CASSLPGQGEEKLFF	TGTGCCAGCAGCTTGCCGGGACAGGGCGAAGAAAAACTGTTTTTT
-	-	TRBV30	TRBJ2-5	CAWSALAAPYQETQYF	TGTGCCTGGAGTGCATTGGCAGCCCCGTACCAAGAGACCCAGTACTTC
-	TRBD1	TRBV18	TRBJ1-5	CASSRGQGNQPQHF	TGTGCCAGCTCACGAGGACAGGGTAATCAGCCCCAGCATTTT
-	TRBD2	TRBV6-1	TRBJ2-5	CASTRTSGRSETQYF	TGTGCCAGCACCCGGACTAGCGGGAGATCGGAGACCCAGTACTTC
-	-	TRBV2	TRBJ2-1	CASRGRSSYNEQFF	TGTGCCAGCAGGGGCAGGAGCTCCTACAATGAGCAGTTCTTC
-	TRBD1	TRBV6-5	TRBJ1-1	CASTRSRTGNTEAFF	TGTGCCAGCACCCGATCCCGGACAGGGAACACTGAAGCTTTCTTT
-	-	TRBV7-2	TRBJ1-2	CASSLDGDVYGYTF	TGTGCCAGCAGCTTAGACGGGGACGTCTATGGCTACACCTTC
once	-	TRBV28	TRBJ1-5	CASSLDPNQPQHF	TGTGCCAGCAGTTTGGACCCGAATCAGCCCCAGCATTTT
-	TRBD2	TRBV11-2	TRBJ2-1	CASSLRGNSYNEQFF	TGTGCCAGCAGCTTGCGGGGGAACTCCTACAATGAGCAGTTCTTC
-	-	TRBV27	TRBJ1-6	CASSVGWGPLHF	TGTGCCAGCAGCGTAGGTTGGGGACCCCTCCACTTT
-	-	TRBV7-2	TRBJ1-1	CASSLAGTGLGTEAFF	TGTGCCAGCAGCTTAGCTGGAACAGGGCTGGGCACTGAAGCTTTCTTT
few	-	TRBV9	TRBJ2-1	CASSVGGGRAGNEQFF	TGTGCCAGCAGCGTAGGTGGTGGACGCGCAGGCAATGAGCAGTTCTTC
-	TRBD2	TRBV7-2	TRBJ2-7	CASSYHSGRANKEEQYF	TGTGCCAGCAGCTATCATAGCGGGAGGGCCAATAAGGAAGAGCAGTACTTC
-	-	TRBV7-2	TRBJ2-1	CASSGLWGSYNEQFF	TGTGCCAGCAGCGGTCTTTGGGGCTCCTACAATGAGCAGTTCTTC
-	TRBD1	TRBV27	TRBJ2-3	CASSLTPDRDARPDTQYF	TGTGCCAGCAGTTTAACCCCTGACAGGGACGCCCGGCCAGATACGCAGTATTTT
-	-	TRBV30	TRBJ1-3	CAWRSGFSGNTIYF	TGTGCCTGGAGGTCGGGGTTCTCTGGAAACACCATATATTTT
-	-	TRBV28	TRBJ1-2	CASSLPPPKKGYTF	TGTGCCAGCAGTTTACCCCCCCCAAAAAAGGGCTACACCTTC
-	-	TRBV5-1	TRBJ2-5	CASSPSGGAETQYF	TGCGCCAGCAGCCCTTCGGGCGGGGCAGAGACCCAGTACTTC
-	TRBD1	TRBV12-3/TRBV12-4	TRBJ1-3	CASRGQVRNTIYF	TGTGCCAGCAGGGGACAGGTCCGAAACACCATATATTTT
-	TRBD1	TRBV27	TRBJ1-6	CASSSHRGSSYNSPLHF	TGTGCCAGCAGCTCCCACAGGGGGAGCTCCTATAATTCACCCCTCCACTTT
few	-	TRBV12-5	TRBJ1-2	CASGLPGAGGYTF	TGTGCTAGTGGTTTGCCGGGGGCTGGTGGCTACACCTTC
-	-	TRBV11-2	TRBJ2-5	CASSLGRQETQYF	TGTGCCAGCAGCTTGGGTCGTCAAGAGACCCAGTACTTC
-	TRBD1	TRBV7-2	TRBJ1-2	CASSLVGRLGQGGGYTF	TGTGCCAGCAGCTTAGTCGGACGGCTGGGACAGGGGGGCGGCTACACCTTC
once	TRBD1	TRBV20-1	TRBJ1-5	CSASGTGITSNQPQHF	TGCAGTGCTAGTGGGACAGGGATTACCAGCAATCAGCCCCAGCATTTT
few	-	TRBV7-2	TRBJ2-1	CASSPRGGRYGEQFF	TGTGCCAGCAGCCCAAGGGGGGGTCGATATGGTGAGCAGTTCTTC
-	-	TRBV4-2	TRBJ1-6	CASSQDPARRGGSPLHF	TGTGCCAGCAGCCAAGACCCCGCCCGGCGGGGAGGTTCACCCCTCCACTTT
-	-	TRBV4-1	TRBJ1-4	CASSQDGGATNEKLFF	TGCGCCAGCAGCCAAGATGGCGGGGCAACTAATGAAAAACTGTTTTTT
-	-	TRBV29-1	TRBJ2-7	CSVPLGFYSYEQYF	TGCAGCGTTCCCCTAGGATTCTACTCCTACGAGCAGTACTTC
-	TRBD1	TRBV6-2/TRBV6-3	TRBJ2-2	CASSYTLFLDDRVWGELFF	TGTGCCAGCAGTTACACCCTCTTTTTGGACGACAGGGTCTGGGGGGAGCTGTTTTTT
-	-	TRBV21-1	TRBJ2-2	CAGIQSGSTNTGELFF	TGTGCCGGGATCCAGAGCGGATCTACGAACACCGGGGAGCTGTTTTTT
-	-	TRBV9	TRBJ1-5	CASSVEGGRYQPQHF	TGTGCCAGCAGCGTAGAAGGTGGCAGGTATCAGCCCCAGCATTTT
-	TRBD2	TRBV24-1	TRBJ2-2	CATKREGNTGELFF	TGTGCCACCAAACGGGAGGGTAACACCGGGGAGCTGTTTTTT
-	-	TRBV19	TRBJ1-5	CASSIDPGFSNQPQHF	TGTGCCAGTAGTATAGATCCAGGTTTCAGCAATCAGCCCCAGCATTTT
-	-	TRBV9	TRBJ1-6	CASSESSYNSPLHF	TGTGCCAGCAGCGAAAGCTCCTATAATTCACCCCTCCACTTT
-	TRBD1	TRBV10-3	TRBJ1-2	CAITRDRGLMAYGYTF	TGTGCCATCACTCGGGACAGGGGGCTTATGGCCTATGGCTACACCTTC
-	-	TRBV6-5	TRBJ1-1	CASSSLTEAFF	TGTGCCAGCAGTTCCCTCACCGAAGCTTTCTTT
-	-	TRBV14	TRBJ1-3	CASRRSGNTIYF	TGTGCCAGCAGGCGCTCTGGAAACACCATATATTTT
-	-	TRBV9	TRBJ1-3	CASSVEGGNTIYF	TGTGCCAGCAGCGTAGAGGGAGGAAACACCATATATTTT
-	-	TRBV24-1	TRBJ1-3	CATSDPGTGNTIYF	TGTGCCACCAGTGACCCTGGGACTGGAAACACCATATATTTT
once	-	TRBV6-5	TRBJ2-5	CASSYSDGETQYF	TGTGCCAGCAGTTACTCGGACGGAGAGACCCAGTACTTC
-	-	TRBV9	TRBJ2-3	CASGVSTDTQYF	TGTGCCAGCGGCGTGAGCACAGATACGCAGTATTTT
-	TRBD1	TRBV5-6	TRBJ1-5	CASSPRDRENQPQHF	TGTGCCAGCAGCCCCAGGGACAGGGAGAATCAGCCCCAGCATTTT
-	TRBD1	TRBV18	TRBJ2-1	CASSPRDRNYNEQFF	TGTGCCAGCTCACCCCGGGACAGGAACTACAATGAGCAGTTCTTC